This T cell receptor beta chain was sequenced for a study of OX40 agonist ivuxolimab in advanced cancers. In the study overall: Those treated in dose escalation had hepatocellular carcinoma, melanoma, renal cell cancer or head and neck cancer. Subjects had a mean age of roughly 60 years, with a range of 23 to 79; roughly 80% were male. Study conclusions and caveats: Among T cells, CD8+ cells averaged more expanded clones than CD4+ cells.

A remark on this clone: Its antigen is not identified.

Assay used: immunoSEQ multiplex PCR; TCRdb lists only in-frame clones, some missing. The sample yields tens of thousands of clones, about nine tenths seen once. The CDR3 is made up of 14 amino acids. Germline V lookup: CDR1 LNHDA, CDR2 SQIVND (reference sequence). V gave up 5 bases and J gave up 2 bases; unmatched junction bases: 2. The starting material was CD4+ or CD8+ T cells sorted from blood, obtained in a trial of the OX40 agonist ivuxolimab. J is TRBJ1-2 and V is TRBV19; 10 positions agree with TRBD1. The receptor's source is an adult with an advanced solid tumor such as melanoma, head and neck, liver or kidney cancer. The CDR3 bases are TGTGCCAGTAGTGGGGGACAGGGGAACTATGGCTACACCTTC. The encoded protein is CASSGGQGNYGYTF.